This T cell receptor (beta chain) is from a study of identifying expanded T cells in peripheral blood. Study-level findings and limits: Variance in clone template counts between approximately 2-week samples significantly increased with total template count across all healthy donors. Over two and four weeks, about 17 and 20 clones changed, versus around 1.3 between replicates.

The protocol was immunoSEQ multiplex PCR, while the TCRdb copy is restricted to in-frame clones and leaves out a portion. The table includes more than 95,000 clones, around 84% detected once. As regards this clone: The antigen is not known.

V was trimmed by 5 bases and J by 4 bases, leaving 11 bases between them. The CDR3 contains 13 residues. Per the germline V gene, CDR1 is SEHNR and CDR2 is FQNEAQ (reference sequence). Collection occurred without any documented infections or immune events in donors. The chain recombines TRBV7-9 with TRBJ1-2; D remains unclear. The sequence was obtained from a person aged 18 to 70 in good health. Sequenced sample: blood. In DNA form, the CDR3 reads TGTGCCAGCAGCCCAACGGGTCTCTATGGCTACACCTTC. This translates into CASSPTGLYGYTF.